This TCR beta chain is from a study of T cells in Graves' hyperthyroidism and ophthalmopathy. The study included ophthalmopathy patients with Clinical Activity Score at least 3, NOSPECS grade at least 4 and duration under 3 months. Cells are PBMCs isolated from roughly 10 ml of fresh blood. This CDR3 has 16 residues. Germline loops: CDR1 SGHAT, CDR2 FQNNGV. Comments on this clonotype: The junction does not match germline at one end; this may be a read error.

Authors of the study amplified TCR beta CDR3 regions from RNA transcripts. A set of HTBI primers served as the primers for a first-round RT-PCR of the TCR CDR3. TCRdb used MiXCR to reprocess the multiplex PCR reads, holding one entry per CDR3 protein. The top ten clones hold over 45% of a sample with under 350,000 distinct CDR3 sequences, 15% to 20% of them seen once. The chain joins TRBV11-2 to TRBJ1-4, with D possibly TRBD1 on 5 matching bases. Source material: blood. The TCR comes from a woman in her sixties with Graves' ophthalmopathy. CDR3 sequence: CASSLSFWGRNAKLFF. The CDR3 region has the DNA TGTGCCAGCAGCTTATCCTTTTGGGGGAGAAATGCAAAACTGTTTTTT.